This TCR beta chain stems from a study of blood T cell repertoires in COVID-19 (dated by TCRdb to 2020 to 2021). Some background on the complete study: Samples covering the acute and convalescent phases of COVID-19 were provided by collaborators in the United States, Italy and Spain. The prospective study material was composed of cDNA or gDNA derived from T cells, B-cell-depleted T cells, or PBMCs. Deeply sampled blood TCRbeta repertoires from subjects exposed to, actively infected with, or recovered from COVID-19 were included in the dataset. The repertoires were released in a freely available public database meant as a resource for research on the immune response to SARS-CoV-2. Where available, HLA class I and class II types were obtained from metadata supplied by the sample provider rather than from assay-based typing. A de-identified subject ID, COVID-19 status, age in years and sex were almost always included in the sample metadata. The samples were drawn from the first 160 participants of the ongoing ImmuneRACE study and from under 1,500 subjects provided by 6 global collaborators. What the work shows at the level of the full study, not this receptor alone: The quantity of clinical and demographic metadata differed by source and by participant and was supplied without curation.

At one collaborating source in Seattle, patients were enrolled during active infection and were followed longitudinally through the course of disease. Whole blood was collected in K2EDTA tubes by collaborating institutions according to the institutions' own protocols. For TCRbeta analysis, collaborators shipped samples as frozen whole blood, isolated PBMCs, or DNA extracted from either of those sample types. Points on this clone: Its cognate antigen has yet to be identified. One base away there is no much larger clone; base qualities are not given.

TCRbeta CDR3 regions were amplified from genomic DNA by means of the immunoSEQ Assay, a bias-controlled multiplex PCR. The authors processed their data as follows. The number of nucleated cells in each sample was estimated from the amplification of reference gene primers within the assay. To quantify the absolute abundance of each unique TCRbeta CDR3 rearrangement, sequence reads were collapsed and filtered. For each sample, productive Simpson clonality was calculated as the square root of Simpson's diversity index over productive rearrangements. Drawn from immuneACCESS, this table holds only the in-frame rearrangements with V and J called that TCRdb kept. Clones are partly lost; checked studies trace under half to an unresolved V gene and leave the rest unexplained. V and J calls and clone size come straight from that table; D and trimming were deduced from the DNA. The sample data list about 160,000 clones, and around 85% of these were observed just once. The top ten clones comprise approximately 7% of the sample.

The sequenced sample was peripheral blood. The receptor comes from a man older than 75 with COVID-19, enrolled during active disease.

The CDR3 amino acid sequence is: CASSPNMDSDTEAFF. The sequence in DNA is TGTGCCAGCAGCCCTAATATGGACAGTGACACTGAAGCTTTCTTT. The rearrangement joined TRBV7-3 to TRBJ1-1; TRBD1 might be the D gene, on 6 matching bases. Trimming takes 5 bases from V and 3 bases from J, and the germline ends sit 16 bases apart. Reading from cysteine to phenylalanine, the CDR3 counts 15 amino acids. Kept here is only the CDR3 DNA, which spans 45 bases and is read in frame from base 1. The germline V gene sets CDR1 to SGHTA and CDR2 to FQGTGA.